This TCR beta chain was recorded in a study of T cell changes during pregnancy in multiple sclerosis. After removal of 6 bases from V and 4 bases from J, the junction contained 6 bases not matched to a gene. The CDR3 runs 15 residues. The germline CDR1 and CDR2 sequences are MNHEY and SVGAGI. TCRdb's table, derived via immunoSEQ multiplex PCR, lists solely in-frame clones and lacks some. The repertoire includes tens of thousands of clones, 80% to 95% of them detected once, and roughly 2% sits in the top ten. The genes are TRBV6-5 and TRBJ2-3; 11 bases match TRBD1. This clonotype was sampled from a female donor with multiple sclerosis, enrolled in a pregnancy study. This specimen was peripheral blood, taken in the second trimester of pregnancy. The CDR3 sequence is CASRHRDRGADTQYF. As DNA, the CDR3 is TGTGCCAGCAGACACCGGGACAGGGGGGCAGATACGCAGTATTTT.